This T cell receptor beta chain was observed in a study of blood T cell repertoires in COVID-19. Clones were read by immunoSEQ multiplex PCR, and TCRdb kept only the in-frame ones, dropping some. Seen here are approximately 130,000 clones, around 85% observed once, and the top ten hold around 4.1%. This TCR came from a human donor in a cohort sampled during active COVID-19. Sequenced material: peripheral blood.

The CDR3 DNA reads as TGTGCCAGCACCGACAGGGCAGACACCATATATTTT. It codes for CASTDRADTIYF. The V gene is TRBV2, the J gene TRBJ1-3, with 7 bases that match TRBD1. The J segment lost 8 bases and the V segment lost 7 bases, leaving 5 bases of the junction unmatched. CDR1 and CDR2 (germline): SNHLY, FYNNEI. The CDR3 extends over 12 amino acids.